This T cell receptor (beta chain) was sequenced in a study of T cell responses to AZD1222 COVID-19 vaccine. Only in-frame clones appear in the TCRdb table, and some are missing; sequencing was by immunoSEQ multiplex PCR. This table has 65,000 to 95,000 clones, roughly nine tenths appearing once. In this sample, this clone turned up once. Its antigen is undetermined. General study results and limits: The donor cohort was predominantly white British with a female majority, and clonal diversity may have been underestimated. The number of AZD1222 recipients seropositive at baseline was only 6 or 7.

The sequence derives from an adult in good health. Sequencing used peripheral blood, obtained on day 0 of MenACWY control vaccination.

CDR3: CASSTVTSAQHF. DNA for the CDR3: TGTGCCAGCAGCACCGTGACGTCGGCCCAGCATTTT. This rearrangement joins TRBV5-6 to TRBJ1-5; D is undetermined. This CDR3 contains 12 residues. The germline V gene has CDR1 SGHDT and CDR2 YYEEEE. V shed 4 bases and J shed 11 bases, with 13 bases lying between them.